The clone carrying this TCR beta chain was observed once. What it binds is not known. Produced via immunoSEQ multiplex PCR; TCRdb's table is partial and in-frame only. Among 120,000 to 150,000 clones listed, around 88% were seen once. V dropped 1 base and J dropped 1 base, with 14 bases sitting between them. The germline CDR1 and CDR2 sequences are PRHDT and FYEKMQ (reference sequence). CDR3 length: 16 amino acids. The data are from a study of T cell responses to AZD1222 COVID-19 vaccine. Study background: Timing groups of about 4 and about 12 weeks for second doses were pooled.

The study, taken as a whole, reports: The donor cohort was predominantly white British with a female majority, and clonal diversity may have been underestimated. Among vaccine-associated CD4 TCRs, coverage spanned spike, with dominance at 160-218 and 743-854. Close to half of spike-specific TCRs reportedly recognize unmutated variant regions.

The input for sequencing was peripheral blood, taken on day 0 of AZD1222 vaccination. The clonotype originates from an adult in good health. The chain joins TRBV13 to TRBJ2-7; possibly TRBD1 for D (5 bases). CDR3 DNA: TGTGCCAGCAGCTTAGTAGGTCAGGGTGGGTCCTACGAGCAGTACTTC. Amino acids: CASSLVGQGGSYEQYF.